This T cell receptor (beta chain) is from a study of neurological immune-mediated disorders (dated by TCRdb to between 2018 and 2021). General notes on the study: Peripheral blood TCR-beta repertoires from HTLV-I-associated myelopathy (HAM/TSP) patients, multiple sclerosis patients and healthy controls were compared by UMI-based sequencing. Longitudinal samples, technical triplicates and paired sorted CD4+ and CD8+ T-cell subsets, alongside PBMC samples, were included among the approximately 110 TCR-beta libraries. Longitudinal HAM/TSP and healthy donors had 3 time-points each (roughly 3-40 month intervals). Of the roughly 70 subjects in the cohort, some 14 were HAM/TSP patients, roughly 35 were multiple sclerosis patients, and around 20 were healthy controls. Results the study describes overall, beyond this receptor: Across subjects, expanded clones never shared an identical CDR3 amino acid sequence, which suggests that the TCR-beta repertoires in every group were private. The highest TCR clonal expansion was observed in HAM/TSP patients, whereas the lowest was observed in MS patients, even when compared with healthy controls.

CDR1 and CDR2 (LNHNV, YYDKDF) derive from the germline V gene (reference sequence). V ends up 1 base short and J 4 bases short, with an unmatched junction base count of 3. Counted from cysteine to phenylalanine, this CDR3 has 15 amino acids. Here the CDR3 DNA is all that survives: 45 bases in frame from base 1. This clonotype was detected many times. Its antigen is still unknown. Base qualities were left out, and no much larger clone turns up one base away. cDNA synthesis used template-switch 5'RACE with a primer carrying a 10-nucleotide random unique molecular identifier tagging each TCR transcript. Every sequencing run yielded over 170 million TCR-beta sequences covering 15-18 subjects. The RNeasy kit was used to extract total RNA. TCR-beta VDJ regions were amplified with primers for the TCR constant region and the 5'RACE anchor, using the KAPA Real-time Library Amplification kit. Sample indexes and Illumina adaptors were added in a first PCR, after which library yield was increased in a second PCR. After Ampure bead purification, the TCR product of roughly 650 bp was size-selected on a 2% E-gel SizeSelection system. Before pooling, libraries had their quality checked on a Bioanalyzer, their concentration measured with Qubit, and their quantity determined with the Kapa Library Quantification kit. Libraries were sequenced paired-end 2 x 150 bp on an Illumina HiSeq 2500. To increase sequence diversity, about 23-32% phiX was spiked into each library pool. Regarding the original processing steps: The UMI-based MiGEC pipeline processed quality-filtered reads and removed over 85% of raw TCR sequences during error correction. VDJ genes were aligned to IMGT germline references, and clonotypes were defined by unique CDR3 amino acid sequence plus V-J genes. VDJtools evaluated clonal expansion, Shannon diversity and CDR3 relatedness (CalcPairwiseDistances, ClusterSamples); CLCbio workbench built phylogenetic trees. Clones with at least 8 unique UMIs were defined as expanded, with this threshold being based on coefficient-of-variation modelling across technical triplicates. Through fastp at Q25 and MiXCR, TCRdb rebuilt clones from the public reads, retaining in-frame beta chains. Rows matching on CDR3 protein sequence are summarized as one entry with the most common DNA and genes. The V and J calls and clone size come from TCRdb's table, not from the authors' own analysis. A total of approximately 47,000 distinct CDR3 sequences appear in this sample, 12% of them only once. The ten largest clones add up to roughly 10% of the sample.

In the paper's terms, the time point label means: longitudinal time-point 3. Unsorted PBMC libraries were generated from 2 million PBMCs stored in RNAlater at -80 °C until RNA extraction. Peripheral blood was subjected to Ficoll-Hypaque density gradient centrifugation to isolate PBMCs, which were then cryopreserved in liquid nitrogen. This TCR was recovered from a male donor with HTLV-1-associated myelopathy (HAM/TSP). Sequencing used PBMCs. This receptor chain uses TRBV15 and TRBJ1-3, with 8 central nucleotides matching TRBD1. Here the CDR3 is given as CATSRGDRGGNTIYF. The nucleotide sequence reads as follows: TGTGCCACCAGCAGAGGAGACAGGGGAGGAAACACCATATATTTT.